These 27 T cell receptor beta chains share one sample of origin, sequenced in a study of shared clonotypes between healthy human individuals. Some clones are missing from TCRdb's copy, which holds only in-frame ones; the method was immunoSEQ multiplex PCR. The data contain roughly 1.5 million clones, approximately 98% of them singletons. Sequenced material: naive CD4+ T cells sorted from blood. The subset: CD45RA+ positively selected. The receptors were gathered from a man aged 25 to 40 in good health.

The V gene is TRBV7-3, the J gene TRBJ2-1, with 12 bases aligning to TRBD2. The ends lost 5 bases at V and 5 bases at J; junction bases unmatched: 4. The CDR3 totals 15 residues. The germline gives CDR1 SGHTA, CDR2 FQGTGA. The CDR3: CASSPTSGSHNEQFF. CDR3 nucleotides: TGTGCCAGCAGCCCGACTAGCGGGAGCCACAATGAGCAGTTCTTC.

The DNA of the CDR3 is TGTGCCAGCAGCTTTCGGGTAGCGGGAGGCAATGAGCAGTTCTTC. This sequence encodes CASSFRVAGGNEQFF. The chain joins TRBV7-2 to TRBJ2-1; TRBD2 aligns across 10 bases. The length of the CDR3 is 15 residues. Germline V gene sequence: CDR1 SGHTA, CDR2 FQGNSA. Trimming at V came to 3 bases and at J to 6 bases, leaving 5 bases not matched to a gene.

The chain recombines TRBV5-1 with TRBJ2-1, with 8 bases lining up with TRBD2. The CDR3 covers 17 residues. Per germline, CDR1 SGHRS and CDR2 YFSETQ. V was clipped by 4 bases and J by 0 bases; unmatched bases: 9. The CDR3 sequence is CASSTGLGPYSYNEQFF. The CDR3 nucleotides are TGCGCCAGCAGCACGGGACTAGGCCCCTACTCCTACAATGAGCAGTTCTTC. The full variable domain, with the rest looked up from reference TRBV5-1 and TRBJ2-1, is KAGVTQTPRYLIKTRGQQVTLSCSPISGHRSVSWYQQTPGQGLQFLFEYFSETQRNKGNFPGRFSGRQFSNSRSEMNVSTLELGDSALYLCASSTGLGPYSYNEQFFGPGTRLTVL.

The V and J genes are TRBV27 and TRBJ2-7; D uncertain. Germline V CDR1 and CDR2: MNHEY, SMNVEV (reference sequence). Trimming cost V 0 bases and J 3 bases, with 12 bases left between them. This CDR3 comprises 15 residues. This CDR3 is CASSLSPSKSYEQYF. The CDR3 nucleotides are TGTGCCAGCAGTTTATCCCCTTCGAAGAGCTACGAGCAGTACTTC.

This rearrangement joins TRBV30 to TRBJ2-7, with no clear D. CDR3 size: 12 residues. V lost 2 bases to trimming and J lost 6 bases, with 11 bases between them. Germline CDR1 is GTSNPN and CDR2 is SVGIG (reference sequence). Written as DNA, the CDR3 is TGTGCCTGGAGTCGCCTTTTGGGCGAGCAGTACTTC. Its translation: CAWSRLLGEQYF. The full variable domain, completed using reference TRBV30 and TRBJ2-7, is SQTIHQWPATLVQPVGSPLSLECTVEGTSNPNLYWYRQAAGRGLQLLFYSVGIGQISSEVPQNLSASRPQDRQFILSSKKLLLSDSGFYLCAWSRLLGEQYFGPGTRLTVT.

This chain connects TRBV19 to TRBJ1-3; no clear D. V lost 3 bases and J 1 base, leaving 13 bases between the germline ends. The CDR3 length is 16 residues. Germline CDR1 and CDR2: LNHDA and SQIVND (reference sequence). CDR3 coding DNA: TGTGCCAGTAGTATCCGGGCCCTCCAGTCTGGAAACACCATATATTTT. Amino acids: CASSIRALQSGNTIYF.

V is TRBV6-5 and J is TRBJ2-1, with D hard to call. The CDR3 has 11 residues. V lost 4 bases and J lost 11, with 9 bases in between. The germline V gene has CDR1 MNHEY and CDR2 SVGAGI. The CDR3 loop is CASSSSLQQFF. As DNA, the CDR3 is TGTGCCAGCAGTTCCTCCCTTCAGCAGTTCTTC.

The rearrangement joins TRBV9 to TRBJ2-5; D possibly corresponds to TRBD2 (5 bases). There are 15 residues in the CDR3. Per germline, CDR1 SGDLS and CDR2 YYNGEE. V was pared by 0 bases and J by 5 bases, with 14 bases between. CDR3 DNA sequence: TGTGCCAGCAGCGTAGCCCCGCTAGCTGAGGAGACCCAGTACTTC. Protein: CASSVAPLAEETQYF.

This chain links TRBV9 with TRBJ2-7, with 8 bases matching TRBD1. Germline V lookup: CDR1 SGDLS, CDR2 YYNGEE. The CDR3 is made up of 18 amino acids. V was pared by 3 bases and J by 0 bases, with 14 bases of the junction left unmatched. The CDR3 here is CASSASSRTGSDSYEQYF. CDR3 bases: TGTGCCAGCAGCGCCTCAAGCCGGACAGGGTCGGACTCCTACGAGCAGTACTTC.

The genes are TRBV2 and TRBJ1-5; the D gene is possibly TRBD1 (6 bases). V lost 4 bases and J lost 3, with 10 bases in between. This CDR3 has 14 residues. Germline values: CDR1 SNHLY, CDR2 FYNNEI. The chain's CDR3 is CASSVHRANQPQHF. For the CDR3, the DNA is TGTGCCAGCAGTGTACACAGGGCCAATCAGCCCCAGCATTTT.

The chain recombines TRBV7-6 with TRBJ1-5; 7 bases are shared with TRBD1. The CDR3 is 13 residues long. J gave up 5 bases and V 3 bases, and 1 base lay outside the gene matches. The germline V gene has CDR1 SGHVS and CDR2 FNYEAQ. The CDR3 bases are TGTGCCAGCAGCTTTACAGGGGATCAGCCCCAGCATTTT. The encoded protein is CASSFTGDQPQHF.

The J gene is TRBJ2-1, the V gene TRBV4-3; D remains ambiguous. Germline values: CDR1 LGHNA, CDR2 YSLEER. Between the trimmed V and J ends, which lost 4 bases and 0 bases, there was a span of 13 bases. This CDR3 has 16 residues. Here the CDR3 DNA reads TGCGCCAGCAGCCGGACCGGCCAGAGCTCCTACAATGAGCAGTTCTTC. Translated: CASSRTGQSSYNEQFF.

The chain carries TRBV7-2 and TRBJ2-3; D perhaps matches TRBD2 (6 bases). From germline, CDR1 is SGHTA and CDR2 FQGNSA. There are 16 residues in the CDR3. V was clipped by 5 bases and J by 9 bases, with 24 bases between them. CDR3 nucleotides: TGTGCCAGCAGCGAAAACGCCTGGCCCCTCCGGGGGACGCAGTATTTT. Protein sequence: CASSENAWPLRGTQYF.

The chain recombines TRBV11-2 with TRBJ1-4; 7 bases match TRBD1. The CDR3 consists of 15 residues. Per the germline V gene, CDR1 is SGHAT and CDR2 is FQNNGV. The V gene end was trimmed by 5 bases and the J gene end by 8 bases; junction bases not matched to a gene: 11. The CDR3 region is CASSTKDRHREKLFF. CDR3 bases: TGTGCCAGCAGCACCAAGGACAGGCATCGAGAAAAACTGTTTTTT. Supplemented by reference TRBV11-2 and TRBJ1-4, the full variable domain reads EAGVAQSPRYKIIEKRQSVAFWCNPISGHATLYWYQQILGQGPKLLIQFQNNGVVDDSQLPKDRFSAERLKGVDSTLKIQPAKLEDSAVYLCASSTKDRHREKLFFGSGTQLSVL.

The V and J genes are TRBV6-5 and TRBJ2-5; the match to TRBD2 covers 8 bases. This CDR3 comprises 16 residues. V shed 4 bases and J 4 bases; nucleotides not matched to a gene: 11. Germline V gene sequence: CDR1 MNHEY, CDR2 SVGAGI. The CDR3 reads CASSFRFGRAVETQYF. The DNA of the CDR3 is TGTGCCAGCAGTTTCCGTTTCGGGAGGGCCGTAGAGACCCAGTACTTC.

This chain connects TRBV27 to TRBJ2-7; possibly TRBD1 for D (5 bases). Trimming stripped 2 bases from V and 4 bases from J, with 12 bases between. Germline V gene lookup returns CDR1 MNHEY and CDR2 SMNVEV (reference sequence). CDR3 length: 14 amino acids. The CDR3: CASSLMAGPYEQYF. CDR3 nucleotide sequence: TGTGCCAGCAGTTTAATGGCAGGGCCTTACGAGCAGTACTTC.

This chain links TRBV15 with TRBJ2-1, with D perhaps TRBD2 (6 bases). V lost 0 bases and J 8 bases, leaving 14 bases between the germline ends. The CDR3 extends over 15 amino acids. CDR1 LNHNV and CDR2 YYDKDF come from the germline V gene (reference sequence). The CDR3 coding sequence is TGTGCCACCAGCAGAGATCACGGGAGCTATGATGAGCAGTTCTTC. Translated, it gives CATSRDHGSYDEQFF.

This rearrangement joins TRBV10-1 to TRBJ2-2; TRBD2 agrees at 13 bases. V trimming: 6 bases; J trimming: 2 bases; junction bases outside the gene matches: 15. This CDR3 region has 20 residues. From germline, CDR1 is WNHNN and CDR2 SYGVQD (reference sequence). The CDR3 bases are TGCGCCAGCAGCGATGGCATCGGACTAGCGGGAGAGTACAACACCGGGGAGCTGTTTTTT. Encoded protein: CASSDGIGLAGEYNTGELFF.

J is TRBJ1-5 and V is TRBV6-6, with 7 bases aligning to TRBD1. The CDR3 length is 13 residues. V lost 6 bases, J lost 6 bases, and 5 bases stayed unmatched. Germline V gene data show CDR1 as MNHNY and CDR2 as SVGAGI (reference sequence). CDR3 sequence reads: CASSQQGSQPQHF. The CDR3 DNA is TGTGCCAGCAGCCAACAGGGGTCTCAGCCCCAGCATTTT.

The chain joins TRBV19 to TRBJ1-2; 9 bases line up with TRBD1. Trimming took 7 bases from V and 8 from J; bases not matched to a gene: 5. The germline V gene encodes CDR1 LNHDA and CDR2 SQIVND (reference sequence). The CDR3 has 12 residues. CDR3 sequence: CASNRTGEGYTF. CDR3 sequence (DNA): TGTGCCAGTAATAGGACAGGGGAGGGCTACACCTTC.

The gene calls are TRBV7-2 and TRBJ2-1, with 7 positions matching TRBD1. Germline CDR1 reads SGHTA; CDR2 reads FQGNSA. V lost 4 bases to trimming and J lost 5 bases; unmatched junction nucleotides: 5. This CDR3 has 14 residues. In DNA, the CDR3 is TGTGCCAGCAGCTCGGGACAGTATAACAATGAGCAGTTCTTC. This codes for CASSSGQYNNEQFF.

The V call is TRBV9, the J call TRBJ2-7; D call uncertain. The CDR3 spans 15 residues. V was cut by 5 bases and J by 2 bases, with 17 bases left in between. Germline V lookup: CDR1 SGDLS, CDR2 YYNGEE. The DNA of the CDR3 is TGTGCCAGCAGTCAAGGCAACAGCCAACCCTACGAGCAGTACTTC. Protein product: CASSQGNSQPYEQYF.

The chain couples TRBV2 to TRBJ2-4; TRBD2 agrees at 8 bases. Looked up from germline, CDR1 is SNHLY and CDR2 is FYNNEI. The CDR3 consists of 13 residues. Trimming removed 4 bases from V and 7 bases from J; junction bases left unmatched: 3. Here the CDR3 DNA reads TGTGCCAGCAGTGTCAAGCGGGAGAACATTCAGTACTTC. Translated: CASSVKRENIQYF.

The chain combines TRBV5-1 with TRBJ2-1, with 7 bases fitting TRBD1. Looked up from germline, CDR1 is SGHRS and CDR2 is YFSETQ. Trimming removed 3 bases from V and 3 bases from J; junction bases left unmatched: 6. This CDR3 comprises 15 residues. CDR3 nucleotide sequence: TGCGCCAGCAGCTCTGACAGGGACAACTACAATGAGCAGTTCTTC. It is translated as CASSSDRDNYNEQFF. The variable domain in full, with the rest retrieved from reference TRBV5-1 and TRBJ2-1, is KAGVTQTPRYLIKTRGQQVTLSCSPISGHRSVSWYQQTPGQGLQFLFEYFSETQRNKGNFPGRFSGRQFSNSRSEMNVSTLELGDSALYLCASSSDRDNYNEQFFGPGTRLTVL.

V usage is TRBV9 and J usage is TRBJ1-1; D gene uncertain. The CDR3 runs to 14 residues. Trimming shortened V by 0 bases and J by 4 bases, and 10 bases separated the two germline ends. Germline V lookup: CDR1 SGDLS, CDR2 YYNGEE. CDR3 bases: TGTGCCAGCAGCGTAGTTGGATCTATCACTGAAGCTTTCTTT. Its translation is CASSVVGSITEAFF.

The chain links TRBV19 to TRBJ1-5; TRBD1 matches 9 bases. This CDR3 comprises 20 residues. J lost 6 bases, V lost 5 bases, and 23 bases had no gene match. Germline V CDR1 and CDR2: LNHDA, SQIVND (reference sequence). In DNA, the CDR3 is TGTGCCAGTAGTCAACTCTCGGGGACAGGGATGGTCGCAAGTATTCAGCCCCAGCATTTT. This translates into CASSQLSGTGMVASIQPQHF.

Of note for this clone: The junction and the germline gene differ at one end; a read error may be behind it. This chain joins TRBV2 and TRBJ2-4; 10 bases line up with TRBD2. This CDR3 spans 14 amino acids. Germline CDR1 and CDR2: SNHLY and FYNNEI. CDR3 bases: TGTGCCAGCAGTGGATCTACACGGACTAGCGGATTACAGTTC. Amino acid sequence: CASSGSTRTSGLQF.